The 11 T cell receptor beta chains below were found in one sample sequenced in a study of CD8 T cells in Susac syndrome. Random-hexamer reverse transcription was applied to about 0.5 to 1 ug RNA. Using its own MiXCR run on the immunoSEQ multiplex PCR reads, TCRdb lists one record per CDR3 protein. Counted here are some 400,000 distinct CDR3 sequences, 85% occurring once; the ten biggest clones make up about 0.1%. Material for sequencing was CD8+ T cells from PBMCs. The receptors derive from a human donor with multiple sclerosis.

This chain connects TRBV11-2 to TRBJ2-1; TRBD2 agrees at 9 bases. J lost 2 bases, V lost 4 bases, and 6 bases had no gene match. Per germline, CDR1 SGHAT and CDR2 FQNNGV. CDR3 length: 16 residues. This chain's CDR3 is CASSSETSGPYNEQFF. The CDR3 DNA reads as TGTGCCAGCAGCTCCGAGACTAGCGGACCCTACAATGAGCAGTTCTTC.

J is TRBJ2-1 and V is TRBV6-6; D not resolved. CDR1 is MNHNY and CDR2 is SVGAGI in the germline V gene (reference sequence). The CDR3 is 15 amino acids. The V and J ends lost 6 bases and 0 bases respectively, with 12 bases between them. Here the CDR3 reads CASSPDGNSYNEQFF. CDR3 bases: TGTGCCAGCAGCCCCGACGGTAACTCCTACAATGAGCAGTTCTTC.

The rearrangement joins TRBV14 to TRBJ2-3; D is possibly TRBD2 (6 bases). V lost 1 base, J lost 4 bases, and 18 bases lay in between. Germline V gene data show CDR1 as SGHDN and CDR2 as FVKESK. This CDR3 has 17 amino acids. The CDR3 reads CASSQGARDFYPDTQYF. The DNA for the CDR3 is TGTGCCAGCAGCCAAGGGGCCCGGGACTTCTACCCAGATACGCAGTATTTT.

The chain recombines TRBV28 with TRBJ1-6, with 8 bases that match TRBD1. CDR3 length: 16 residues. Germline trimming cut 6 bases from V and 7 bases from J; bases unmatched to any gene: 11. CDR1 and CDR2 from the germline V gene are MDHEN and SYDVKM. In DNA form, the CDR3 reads TGTGCCAGCAGCCCCTGGACAGGGTGGCCCAATTCACCCCTCCACTTT. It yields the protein CASSPWTGWPNSPLHF.

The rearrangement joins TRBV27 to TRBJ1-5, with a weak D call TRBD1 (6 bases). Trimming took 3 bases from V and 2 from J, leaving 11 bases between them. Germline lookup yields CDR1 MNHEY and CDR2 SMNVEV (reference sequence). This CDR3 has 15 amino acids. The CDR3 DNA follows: TGTGCCAGCAGTTTGTCGGGGGCTGGCAATCAGCCCCAGCATTTT. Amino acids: CASSLSGAGNQPQHF.

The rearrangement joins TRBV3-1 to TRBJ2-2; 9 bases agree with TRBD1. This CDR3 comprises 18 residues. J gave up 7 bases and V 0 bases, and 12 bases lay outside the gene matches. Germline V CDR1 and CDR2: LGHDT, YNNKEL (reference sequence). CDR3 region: CASSQDSTSTGGHGELFF. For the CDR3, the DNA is TGTGCCAGCAGCCAAGATTCCACGTCGACAGGGGGACACGGGGAGCTGTTTTTT. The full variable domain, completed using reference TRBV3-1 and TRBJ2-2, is DTAVSQTPKYLVTQMGNDKSIKCEQNLGHDTMYWYKQDSKKFLKIMFSYNNKELIINETVPNRFSPKSPDKAHLNLHINSLELGDSAVYFCASSQDSTSTGGHGELFFGEGSRLTVL.

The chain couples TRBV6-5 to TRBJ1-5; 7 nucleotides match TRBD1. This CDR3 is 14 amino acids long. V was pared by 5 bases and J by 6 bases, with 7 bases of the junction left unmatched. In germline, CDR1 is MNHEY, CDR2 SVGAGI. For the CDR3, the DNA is TGTGCCAGCAGTGAGACAGGGTATCGTCAGCCCCAGCATTTT. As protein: CASSETGYRQPQHF.

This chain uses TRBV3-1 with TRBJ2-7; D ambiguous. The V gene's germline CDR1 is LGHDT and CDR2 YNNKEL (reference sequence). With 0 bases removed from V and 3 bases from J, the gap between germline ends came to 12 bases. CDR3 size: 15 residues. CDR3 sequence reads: CASSQDFSSGYEQYF. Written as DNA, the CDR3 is TGTGCCAGCAGCCAAGATTTTTCCAGTGGCTACGAGCAGTACTTC.

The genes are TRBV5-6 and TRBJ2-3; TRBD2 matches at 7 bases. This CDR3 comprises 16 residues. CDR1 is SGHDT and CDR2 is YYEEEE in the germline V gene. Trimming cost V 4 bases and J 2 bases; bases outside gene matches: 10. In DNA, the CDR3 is TGTGCCAGCAGCCATCTAGGTCGGGGGGTCACAGATACGCAGTATTTT. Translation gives CASSHLGRGVTDTQYF. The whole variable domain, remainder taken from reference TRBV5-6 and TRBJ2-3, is DAGVTQSPTHLIKTRGQQVTLRCSPKSGHDTVSWYQQALGQGPQFIFQYYEEEERQRGNFPDRFSGHQFPNYSSELNVNALLLGDSALYLCASSHLGRGVTDTQYFGPGTRLTVL.

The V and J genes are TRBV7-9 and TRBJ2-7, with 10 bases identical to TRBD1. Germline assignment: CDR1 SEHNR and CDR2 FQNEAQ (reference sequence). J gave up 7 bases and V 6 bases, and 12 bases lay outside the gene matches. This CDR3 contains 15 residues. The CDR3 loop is CASRAPRDRGFEQYF. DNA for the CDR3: TGTGCCAGCAGAGCTCCTCGGGACAGGGGTTTTGAGCAGTACTTC. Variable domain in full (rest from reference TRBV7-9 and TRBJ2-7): DTGVSQNPRHKITKRGQNVTFRCDPISEHNRLYWYRQTLGQGPEFLTYFQNEAQLEKSRLLSDRFSAERPKGSFSTLEIQRTEQGDSAMYLCASRAPRDRGFEQYFGPGTRLTVT.

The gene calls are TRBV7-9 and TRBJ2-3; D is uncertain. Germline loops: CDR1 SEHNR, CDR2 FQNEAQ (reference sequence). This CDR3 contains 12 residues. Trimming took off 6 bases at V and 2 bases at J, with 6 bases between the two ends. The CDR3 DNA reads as TGTGCCAGCAGACAGCTCACAGATACGCAGTATTTT. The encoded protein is CASRQLTDTQYF.